This entry features one T cell receptor beta chain sequence. Under the authors' procedure: Reference gene primers were amplified, and this amplification served to estimate nucleated cell counts. Method: immunoSEQ multiplex PCR; TCRdb's copy keeps in-frame clones and lacks some. V and J calls and clone size are those listed in that table; D and trimming were worked out from the DNA. The table shows about 98,000 clones, with roughly 82% occurring only once. This entry is derived from a study of blood T cell repertoires in COVID-19. Study-wide background: Specimens from acute and convalescent COVID-19 originated in the United States, Italy and Spain. In each case, the material was cDNA or gDNA derived from T cells, B-cell-depleted T cells, or PBMCs.

CDR1 and CDR2 (germline): MNHEY, SMNVEV (reference sequence). The length of the CDR3 is 13 residues. Trimming removed 3 bases from V and 6 bases from J, with 8 bases in between. The specimen sequenced was peripheral blood. This clonotype was obtained from a human donor in a cohort sampled during active COVID-19. The V and J genes are TRBV27 and TRBJ2-2, with a possible D match to TRBD2 (5 bases). CDR3 in amino acids: CASSFRRAGELFF. The CDR3 DNA reads TGTGCCAGCAGTTTCCGGCGGGCCGGGGAGCTGTTTTTT.